Following are 5 T cell receptor beta chains from one sample sequenced in a study of vaccination and CD4 T cells after COVID-19 (dated by TCRdb to 2022 to 2024). The library came from PCR. TCRdb records Illumina iSeq 100 as the sequencer. Starting from the raw public reads, TCRdb applied fastp trimming at Q25, assembled clones with MiXCR and retained in-frame beta chains. Every CDR3 protein is listed once, alongside the most common genes and DNA of its rows. The sample has tens of thousands of distinct CDR3 sequences on record, roughly 45% of them singletons. The top ten clonotypes cover 5.8% of the sample. This specimen's time point label, interpreted: late sampling 161 to 241 days after vaccination in three convalescent patients. The specimen comprised CD4+ T cells from blood, sampled about 7 months after SARS-CoV-2 vaccination. These receptors were obtained from a human donor who had recovered from COVID-19.

This sequence joins TRBV27 and TRBJ1-5, with D tentatively TRBD1 (5 bases). Germline CDR1 reads MNHEY; CDR2 reads SMNVEV (reference sequence). The CDR3 covers 16 residues. Trimming left V 5 bases short and J 5 bases short, with 19 bases between. The CDR3 region has the DNA TGTGCCAGCAGTCCCCAACTGGGGACTCCTTATCAGCCCCAGCATTTT. The encoded protein is CASSPQLGTPYQPQHF.

The CDR3 region is CASSRGAGGNTEAFF. CDR3 DNA: TGTGCCAGCAGCCGGGGGGCGGGTGGAAACACTGAAGCTTTCTTT. The chain combines TRBV4-2 with TRBJ1-1; D might be TRBD1 (6 bases). Looked up from germline, CDR1 is LGHNA and CDR2 is YNFKEQ. The CDR3 covers 15 residues. Trimming removed 4 bases from V and 2 bases from J, with 14 bases in between.

The V call is TRBV7-9, the J call TRBJ1-1; D call uncertain. V lost 1 base and J lost 3, with 6 bases in between. The V gene's germline CDR1 is SEHNR and CDR2 FQNEAQ (reference sequence). The CDR3 is made up of 13 amino acids. In nucleotides, the CDR3 is TGTGCCAGCAGCTTAGGAGCGTACACTGAAGCTTTCTTT. Residues: CASSLGAYTEAFF. Full variable domain (remainder filled in from reference TRBV7-9 and TRBJ1-1): DTGVSQNPRHKITKRGQNVTFRCDPISEHNRLYWYRQTLGQGPEFLTYFQNEAQLEKSRLLSDRFSAERPKGSFSTLEIQRTEQGDSAMYLCASSLGAYTEAFFGQGTRLTVV.

This clonotype was counted between two and nine times. V is TRBV15 and J is TRBJ1-5; D is unclear. V was clipped by 4 bases and J by 1 base, with 8 bases between them. Germline V gene lookup returns CDR1 LNHNV and CDR2 YYDKDF (reference sequence). The CDR3 is 14 amino acids. The CDR3 here is CATSTHRSNQPQHF. The CDR3 DNA follows: TGTGCCACCAGCACTCACAGAAGCAATCAGCCCCAGCATTTT.

The chain links TRBV7-9 to TRBJ1-2, with a tentative D call TRBD1 (6 bases). Per the germline V gene, CDR1 is SEHNR and CDR2 is FQNEAQ (reference sequence). Trimming left V 5 bases short and J 3 bases short, with 16 bases between. The CDR3 spans 15 residues. The CDR3 nucleotides read TGTGCCAGCAGCCGGGGGAGGGGGACTGACTATGGCTACACCTTC. It encodes CASSRGRGTDYGYTF.